The 21 T cell receptor beta chains listed next were all sequenced from one sample in a study of shared clonotypes between healthy human individuals. The data were produced by immunoSEQ multiplex PCR, yet TCRdb's version contains in-frame clones alone and is incomplete. The top ten hold over 10% of the sample, which has about 450,000 clones, around 75% seen once. Sequencing was performed on PBMCs. Receptor source: a woman aged 40 to 55 in good health. Some clones in this sample may be carry-over from other donors' samples.

This clone was seen once. This sequence joins TRBV11-2 and TRBJ2-7; 10 bases match TRBD1. The germline V gene has CDR1 SGHAT and CDR2 FQNNGV. V was pared by 3 bases and J by 3 bases, with 8 bases of the junction left unmatched. There are 16 residues in the CDR3. CDR3 nucleotide sequence: TGTGCCAGCAGCTTTACTGGCCGGACAGGGGGCTACGAGCAGTACTTC. Its translation: CASSFTGRTGGYEQYF.

The chain links TRBV6-6 to TRBJ1-1, with a weak D call TRBD1 (5 bases). The germline CDR1 and CDR2 sequences are MNHNY and SVGAGI (reference sequence). V lost 5 bases and J 9 bases, leaving 16 bases between the germline ends. The CDR3 has 13 residues. The CDR3 DNA sequence: TGTGCCAGCAGTACATTCGAGGGGCCTAAAGCTTTCTTT. Amino acids: CASSTFEGPKAFF.

About this clone itself: A far larger clone is one base from this, pointing to a likely read error. The chain carries TRBV7-8 and TRBJ2-3; D gene unclear. CDR1 and CDR2 from the germline V gene are SGHVS and FQNEAQ. With 3 bases removed from V and 2 bases from J, the gap between germline ends came to 0 bases. This CDR3 contains 11 residues. The CDR3 nucleotides read TGTGCCAGCAGCTTCACAGATACGCAGTATTTT. This sequence encodes CASSFTDTQYF.

The chain links TRBV18 to TRBJ1-1; maybe TRBD1 (6 bases). Germline-derived CDR1 and CDR2 are KGHSH and LQKENI. V shed 0 bases and J shed 4 bases, with 12 bases lying between them. This CDR3 is built from 15 residues. CDR3 amino acids: CASSPPTGRGTEAFF. CDR3 DNA: TGTGCCAGCTCACCACCCACAGGGAGAGGCACTGAAGCTTTCTTT.

This chain joins TRBV6-1 and TRBJ2-1; TRBD2 matches at 8 bases. V lost 6 bases, J lost 3 bases, and 7 bases stayed unmatched. The CDR3 consists of 15 residues. The V gene's germline CDR1 is MNHNS and CDR2 SASEGT. CDR3 DNA: TGTGCCAGCAGACCGCGGGAGGTCGGCTACAATGAGCAGTTCTTC. Encoded protein: CASRPREVGYNEQFF.

The chain has TRBV2 and TRBJ2-5; D gene uncertain. There are 15 residues in the CDR3. Trimming removed 0 bases from V and 4 bases from J, with 12 bases in between. The germline V gene has CDR1 SNHLY and CDR2 FYNNEI. CDR3 region: CASSEALRGAETQYF. For the CDR3, the DNA is TGTGCCAGCAGTGAAGCGCTTAGAGGTGCAGAGACCCAGTACTTC.

The chain joins TRBV6-1 to TRBJ2-7; 7 positions agree with TRBD1. With V trimmed by 5 bases and J by 7 bases, 8 bases remained unmatched. Germline-derived CDR1 and CDR2 are MNHNS and SASEGT. This CDR3 region has 13 residues. DNA of the CDR3: TGTGCCAGCAGTAGAAGGGACAGAGAAGAGCAGTACTTC. Protein sequence: CASSRRDREEQYF.

The chain has TRBV28 and TRBJ1-2, with D perhaps TRBD1 (6 bases). The germline V gene has CDR1 MDHEN and CDR2 SYDVKM. Trimming took 6 bases from V and 6 from J, leaving 14 bases between them. The CDR3 is 13 amino acids. The CDR3 region has the DNA TGTGCCAGCAGCTCCCCTGGACAGAATGGCTACACCTTC. Translating gives CASSSPGQNGYTF.

The chain has TRBV7-9 and TRBJ2-7; D not certain. Looked up from germline, CDR1 is SEHNR and CDR2 is FQNEAQ (reference sequence). The CDR3 totals 11 residues. The V end was cut by 6 bases, the J end by 5 bases, with 8 bases between. The CDR3: CASSLVNEQYF. The CDR3 DNA reads TGTGCCAGCAGTTTGGTGAACGAGCAGTACTTC.

The genes are TRBV19 and TRBJ2-5; 9 bases are a match to TRBD1. This CDR3 is 15 amino acids long. Germline V CDR1 and CDR2: LNHDA, SQIVND (reference sequence). The J segment lost 3 bases and the V segment lost 8 bases, leaving 10 bases of the junction unmatched. CDR3 loop: CASRGGTGKKETQYF. The CDR3, as DNA: TGTGCCAGTCGTGGGGGGACAGGGAAGAAAGAGACCCAGTACTTC. The variable domain in full, with the rest retrieved from reference TRBV19 and TRBJ2-5, is DGGITQSPKYLFRKEGQNVTLSCEQNLNHDAMYWYRQDPGQGLRLIYYSQIVNDFQKGDIAEGYSVSREKKESFPLTVTSAQKNPTAFYLCASRGGTGKKETQYFGPGTRLLVL.

The rearrangement joins TRBV19 to TRBJ2-3; 7 positions match TRBD2. Germline lookup yields CDR1 LNHDA and CDR2 SQIVND (reference sequence). Trimming removed 5 bases from V and 0 bases from J; junction bases left unmatched: 2. The CDR3 spans 14 residues. The CDR3 DNA follows: TGTGCCAGTAGTGCGGGAGTAAGCACAGATACGCAGTATTTT. Translating gives CASSAGVSTDTQYF.

This rearrangement joins TRBV4-1 to TRBJ2-1; TRBD1 matches 10 bases. Trimming took 5 bases from V and 6 from J; bases not matched to a gene: 10. CDR3 length: 16 amino acids. Germline V gene lookup returns CDR1 MGHRA and CDR2 YSYEKL. Here the CDR3 DNA reads TGCGCCAGCAGCTCCACCGGGACAGGGGCCGTCAATGAGCAGTTCTTC. It specifies CASSSTGTGAVNEQFF.

This clone has a count of ten or more. The chain links TRBV5-6 to TRBJ1-1; 7 bases agree with TRBD1. The J segment lost 4 bases and the V segment lost 1 base, leaving 7 bases of the junction unmatched. This CDR3 is built from 15 residues. Per germline, CDR1 SGHDT and CDR2 YYEEEE. The CDR3 spells CASSLLPGGGTEAFF. The CDR3 coding sequence is TGTGCCAGCAGCTTGCTCCCAGGGGGGGGCACTGAAGCTTTCTTT.

The chain joins TRBV6-1 to TRBJ2-1; D may match TRBD1 or TRBD2 (5 bases each). The CDR3 contains 16 residues. Germline lookup yields CDR1 MNHNS and CDR2 SASEGT. V gave up 1 base and J gave up 2 bases, with 12 bases separating them. CDR3 nucleotides: TGTGCCAGCAGTGAAGTAGTTTGGGGGACCTACAATGAGCAGTTCTTC. Protein sequence: CASSEVVWGTYNEQFF.

Many counts were recorded for this clone. The chain couples TRBV7-3 to TRBJ2-1; TRBD2 matches 16 bases. The germline gives CDR1 SGHTA, CDR2 FQGTGA. Unmatched junction bases numbered 15, after V lost 1 base and J lost 0 bases. The CDR3 runs 23 residues. The CDR3 DNA is TGTGCCAGCAGCTTAAAGATAAGGATCGTGGGACTAGCGGGAGGGGACTCCTACAATGAGCAGTTCTTC. Translated, it gives CASSLKIRIVGLAGGDSYNEQFF.

The rearrangement links TRBV7-8 to TRBJ2-1; 9 bases line up with TRBD2. This CDR3 region has 15 residues. CDR1 SGHVS and CDR2 FQNEAQ come from the germline V gene. Trimming removed 4 bases from V and 2 bases from J; junction bases left unmatched: 3. The CDR3, as DNA: TGTGCCAGCAGCTCACGACTAGCGGCCTACAATGAGCAGTTCTTC. Its protein product is CASSSRLAAYNEQFF.

The chain employs TRBV18 and TRBJ2-2, with TRBD2 identical over 11 bases. Germline V gene data show CDR1 as KGHSH and CDR2 as LQKENI. The CDR3 totals 16 residues. V lost 6 bases and J lost 6; bases outside the gene matches: 9. The CDR3 region is CASSLSGRASSGELFF. The CDR3 DNA reads as TGTGCCAGCTCCCTTAGCGGGAGGGCCTCTTCCGGGGAGCTGTTTTTT.

This chain links TRBV6-6 with TRBJ1-2, with TRBD1 matching 10 bases. Per the germline V gene, CDR1 is MNHNY and CDR2 is SVGAGI (reference sequence). The J segment lost 3 bases and the V segment lost 5 bases, leaving 6 bases of the junction unmatched. The CDR3 is 15 amino acids. CDR3 coding DNA: TGTGCCAGCAGTCCCCTAGGGACAGGGGACTATGGCTACACCTTC. The encoded protein is CASSPLGTGDYGYTF.

This clone showed up just a few times. The rearrangement uses TRBV30 and TRBJ1-2; D gene uncertain. This CDR3 has 13 amino acids. V gave up 1 base and J gave up 10 bases, with 16 bases separating them. CDR1 and CDR2 from the germline V gene are GTSNPN and SVGIG (reference sequence). The CDR3 coding sequence is TGTGCCTGGAGTGCCCCCCCGGGCCAGAACTACACCTTC. Its translation: CAWSAPPGQNYTF.

The V gene is TRBV14, the J gene TRBJ2-1; 7 nucleotides match TRBD2. The CDR3 covers 15 residues. CDR1 and CDR2 (germline): SGHDN, FVKESK. Germline trimming cut 1 base from V and 0 bases from J; bases unmatched to any gene: 0. This CDR3 reads CASSQGLASYNEQFF. The CDR3 DNA reads TGTGCCAGCAGCCAAGGACTAGCCTCCTACAATGAGCAGTTCTTC.

This clone was found once. The chain carries TRBV29-1 and TRBJ1-1; D call uncertain. Trimming removed 4 bases from V and 5 bases from J, with 23 bases in between. This CDR3 comprises 16 residues. The V gene's germline CDR1 is SQVTM and CDR2 ANQGSEA. The CDR3 region has the DNA TGCAGCGTTGGGGAGGGCTATCGTGGTCGTAGGACTGAAGCTTTCTTT. It encodes CSVGEGYRGRRTEAFF.